These T cell receptor beta chains were read from a single sample in a study of blood T cell repertoires in COVID-19. The method was immunoSEQ multiplex PCR; TCRdb's version includes in-frame clones alone and lacks a portion of them. The sample contains about 100,000 clones, approximately 86% of which appear only once. The sequencing input was peripheral blood. The origin of the receptors is an elderly man with acute or convalescent COVID-19. The CDR3 runs from the conserved cysteine through the conserved F or W. A D gene is named only where the DNA matches it firmly.

TRBJ2-5	NA	TRBV5-4	CASSFQDSLKTQYF
TRBJ2-2	NA	TRBV21-1	CASSGHLDRVGDTGELFF
TRBJ1-2	NA	TRBV12-3/TRBV12-4	CASSPQIWSGYTF
TRBJ1-5	NA	TRBV28	CASSLDGRSAGTSNQPQHF
TRBJ1-2	TRBD1	TRBV5-4	CASSSPQGVNGYTF
TRBJ1-4	NA	TRBV18	CASSGRQGQTTNEKLFF
TRBJ2-1	TRBD2	TRBV7-2	CASSAQSGSIHNEQFF
TRBJ2-2	TRBD2	TRBV29-1	CSGGTRGPAGELFF
TRBJ2-5	TRBD2	TRBV12-3/TRBV12-4	CASSRLATETQYF
TRBJ2-2	NA	TRBV5-1	CASSLSLRGMTGELFF
TRBJ2-7	TRBD2	TRBV12-3/TRBV12-4	CATSAGVHEQYF
TRBJ2-5	TRBD1	TRBV7-7	CASSLGGQGEETQYF
TRBJ2-5	NA	TRBV11-2	CASSSPPRGVSETQYF
TRBJ2-1	TRBD2	TRBV7-2	CASSPPGLQVTEQFF
TRBJ2-7	TRBD1	TRBV5-1	CASSLGDRYEQYF
TRBJ2-7	NA	TRBV19	CASSISKQSYEQYF
TRBJ1-6	TRBD1	TRBV6-6	CASSSTGGDSPLHF
TRBJ2-7	NA	TRBV11-2	CASSPPSAYEQYF
TRBJ1-2	TRBD1	TRBV9	CASSETDRGNYGYTF
TRBJ2-1	TRBD1	TRBV2	CASSSQGAGSYNEQFF
TRBJ1-4	TRBD1	TRBV5-4	CASSLLGQGTEKLFF
TRBJ2-1	NA	TRBV7-2	CASSTARVAVGNEQFF